These T cell receptor beta chains were read from a single sample in a study of blood T cell repertoires in COVID-19. Clones were read by immunoSEQ multiplex PCR, and TCRdb kept only the in-frame ones, dropping some. The sample comprises almost 250,000 clones, approximately 90% of which are singletons, and over 4% rests with the top ten. Sequenced sample: PBMCs or T cells enriched from blood (not recorded which). These receptors all come from a woman younger than 45 who had recovered from COVID-19. CDR3s include the opening cysteine and the closing phenylalanine or tryptophan. The D gene is left open where the match is weak. Not all rows give a size; the values are once, few, many and, for expanded clones, a class.

J gene | clone size | D gene | V gene | CDR3 protein | CDR3 DNA
TRBJ1-1 | . | TRBD1 | TRBV7-9 | CASSFPRTGSEAFF | TGTGCCAGCAGCTTCCCCCGGACAGGGTCTGAAGCTTTCTTT
TRBJ2-7 | . | . | TRBV6-2/TRBV6-3 | CASSYLPGSYEQYF | TGTGCCAGCAGTTACTTGCCGGGGAGCTACGAGCAGTACTTC
TRBJ2-3 | . | TRBD2 | TRBV4-2 | CASSQDRASGTTSQYF | TGTGCCAGCAGCCAAGATAGGGCTAGCGGGACTACTTCGCAGTATTTT
TRBJ2-3 | . | TRBD2 | TRBV4-3 | CASSQDSLLAGITDTQYF | TGCGCCAGCAGCCAAGATTCGCTACTAGCGGGGATCACAGATACGCAGTATTTT
TRBJ2-7 | . | . | TRBV30 | CAWSEMAPSEQYF | TGTGCCTGGAGTGAGATGGCCCCCAGCGAGCAGTACTTC
TRBJ2-1 | . | . | TRBV7-6 | CASSYLPGDEQFF | TGTGCCAGCAGCTACCTCCCCGGAGATGAGCAGTTCTTC
TRBJ2-1 | . | TRBD1 | TRBV30 | CAWSPGTGGTEQFF | TGTGCCTGGAGTCCCGGGACAGGGGGAACTGAGCAGTTCTTC
TRBJ2-7 | . | . | TRBV29-1 | CSVVLGENYEQYF | TGCAGCGTTGTATTGGGAGAAAACTACGAGCAGTACTTC
TRBJ2-1 | once | . | TRBV5-4 | CASSLYAGAGAYNEQFF | TGTGCCAGCAGCCTGTACGCTGGGGCGGGGGCGTACAATGAGCAGTTCTTC
TRBJ2-1 | . | . | TRBV15 | CATSNPGFSYNEQFF | TGTGCCACCAGCAACCCAGGGTTTTCCTACAATGAGCAGTTCTTC
TRBJ1-1 | . | TRBD1 | TRBV30 | CAWALNRGNTEAFF | TGTGCCTGGGCCCTAAACAGGGGGAACACTGAAGCTTTCTTT
TRBJ1-1 | . | . | TRBV5-1 | CASSLAGGMNTEAFF | TGCGCCAGCAGCTTGGCGGGTGGCATGAACACTGAAGCTTTCTTT
TRBJ2-7 | . | TRBD1 | TRBV5-1 | CASSTRTGGASYEQYF | TGCGCCAGCAGTACGAGAACAGGGGGCGCATCCTACGAGCAGTACTTC
TRBJ2-2 | . | . | TRBV6-2/TRBV6-3 | CASSYGGGELFF | TGTGCCAGCAGTTACGGAGGCGGGGAGCTGTTTTTT
TRBJ2-7 | . | TRBD2 | TRBV29-1 | CSVYGLAGTYEQYF | TGCAGCGTTTACGGACTAGCGGGAACCTACGAGCAGTACTTC
TRBJ1-6 | . | . | TRBV6-2/TRBV6-3 | CASSFGESSPLHF | TGTGCCAGCAGCTTCGGAGAAAGCTCACCCCTCCACTTT
TRBJ1-1 | . | . | TRBV10-3 | CAIRYQSHTEAFF | TGTGCCATCAGGTATCAGTCCCACACTGAAGCTTTCTTT
TRBJ2-7 | . | . | TRBV6-2/TRBV6-3 | CASSYTYEQYF | TGTGCCAGCAGTTATACCTACGAGCAGTACTTC
TRBJ2-5 | . | . | TRBV20-1 | CSASDRDWEETQYF | TGCAGTGCTAGTGACCGGGACTGGGAGGAGACCCAGTACTTC
TRBJ2-3 | once | TRBD2 | TRBV3-1/TRBV3-2 | CASSHPGAGGADTQYF | TGTGCCAGCAGCCACCCGGGGGCGGGAGGGGCAGATACGCAGTATTTT
TRBJ1-3 | . | . | TRBV9 | CASSVGDSGNTIYF | TGTGCCAGCAGCGTAGGAGACTCTGGAAACACCATATATTTT
TRBJ2-1 | . | . | TRBV6-6 | CATVSELGYNEQFF | TGTGCCACCGTCAGCGAGTTGGGCTACAATGAGCAGTTCTTC
TRBJ1-2 | . | . | TRBV19 | CASSAGVGQTYGYTF | TGTGCCAGTAGTGCCGGAGTTGGACAAACCTATGGCTACACCTTC
TRBJ2-3 | . | . | TRBV7-2 | CASSVTPGDTQYF | TGTGCCAGCAGCGTAACGCCGGGAGATACGCAGTATTTT
TRBJ1-1 | . | TRBD1 | TRBV5-1 | CASKQLTGEGTEAFF | TGCGCCAGTAAACAATTGACAGGGGAGGGCACTGAAGCTTTCTTT
TRBJ2-7 | . | TRBD2 | TRBV30 | CAWSGNRLAGGEQYF | TGTGCCTGGAGTGGGAACCGACTAGCGGGAGGCGAGCAGTACTTC
TRBJ1-1 | . | . | TRBV9 | CASSVDTGDRLMNTEAFF | TGTGCCAGCAGCGTAGATACAGGCGATCGCCTTATGAACACTGAAGCTTTCTTT